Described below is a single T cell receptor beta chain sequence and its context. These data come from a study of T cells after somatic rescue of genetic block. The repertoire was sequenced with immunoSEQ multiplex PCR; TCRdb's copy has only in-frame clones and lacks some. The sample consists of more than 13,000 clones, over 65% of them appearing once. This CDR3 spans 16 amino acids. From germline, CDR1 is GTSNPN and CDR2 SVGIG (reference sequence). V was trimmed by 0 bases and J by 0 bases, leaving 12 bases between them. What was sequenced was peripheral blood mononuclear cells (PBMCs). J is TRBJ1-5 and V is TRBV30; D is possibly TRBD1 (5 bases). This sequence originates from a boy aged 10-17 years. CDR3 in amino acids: CAWSVRGTDSNQPQHF. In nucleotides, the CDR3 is TGTGCCTGGAGTGTGCGGGGGACGGATAGCAATCAGCCCCAGCATTTT.